The sequence of this T cell receptor beta chain was determined in a study of cytomegalovirus exposure and HLA in healthy donors. Whole-study findings and limits: The majority of TCR sequences were rare, yet some public TCRs appeared in many donors. Reportedly, a later analysis found an Asian-associated ancestry cluster had fewer N-insertions than the roughly 700-donor mean.

A multiplex PCR was run with 60 Vbeta primers and 13 Jbeta primers. Authors' processing steps: Later, tens of millions of unique TCR beta chains were counted in an analysis, and 8.5 million to 13 million of them were shared. The assay was immunoSEQ multiplex PCR, and TCRdb's table has in-frame clones only and misses some. V, J and clone size are those of that table, while D and trimming were read from the DNA. In the table there are 150,000 or so clones, about 80% of which are singletons. A word on this clone: Its antigen remains unidentified.

Sequenced sample: PBMCs. The origin of this receptor is a woman in her fifties or sixties in good health and CMV-seropositive.

CDR3 loop: CASSFRGAEQYF. The CDR3 coding sequence is TGTGCCAGCAGCTTTCGGGGAGCCGAGCAGTACTTC. The chain is built from TRBV5-4 and TRBJ2-7; D possibly corresponds to TRBD2 (5 bases). CDR1 is SGHNT, CDR2 YYREEE, per germline (reference sequence). The germline V and J ends were trimmed by 2 bases and 6 bases, with 9 bases remaining between them. This CDR3 has 12 residues.